The 9 T cell receptor beta chains below come from one sample, sequenced in a study of early stage breast cancer tumors. Profiling relied on immunoSEQ multiplex PCR, and the TCRdb table lists in-frame clones only, not all of them. The data contain tens of thousands of clones, roughly three fifths of them seen just once; the ten biggest clones take up 7% to 9%. Sequenced sample: breast tumor tissue. The receptors shown here come from a person aged 45 to 60 with breast cancer.

This clone was detected only a few times. The CDR3 coding sequence is TGTGCCTGGAGTGTACGGCTAGGGACGGGGGATGAGCAGTTCTTC. Its protein product is CAWSVRLGTGDEQFF. The chain has TRBV30 and TRBJ2-1; D is perhaps TRBD2 (6 bases). CDR3 size: 15 residues. Trimming left V 0 bases short and J 8 bases short, with 17 bases between. Germline V gene lookup returns CDR1 GTSNPN and CDR2 SVGIG (reference sequence). The full variable domain, completed using reference TRBV30 and TRBJ2-1, is SQTIHQWPATLVQPVGSPLSLECTVEGTSNPNLYWYRQAAGRGLQLLFYSVGIGQISSEVPQNLSASRPQDRQFILSSKKLLLSDSGFYLCAWSVRLGTGDEQFFGPGTRLTVL.

The J gene is TRBJ2-7, the V gene TRBV11-2; 7 nucleotides line up with TRBD2. This CDR3 comprises 15 residues. The J segment lost 4 bases and the V segment lost 5 bases, leaving 11 bases of the junction unmatched. The germline V gene encodes CDR1 SGHAT and CDR2 FQNNGV. CDR3 in DNA: TGTGCCAGCAGCCGGGGGGTCGGCGAGGGGTACGAGCAGTACTTC. It specifies CASSRGVGEGYEQYF.

The chain recombines TRBV7-3 with TRBJ2-3; TRBD2 might be the D (7 bases). The CDR3 totals 19 residues. Germline CDR1 reads SGHTA; CDR2 reads FQGTGA. V was clipped by 1 base and J by 0 bases, with 20 bases between them. The CDR3 region is CASSLKGGASGTSTDTQYF. CDR3 DNA: TGTGCCAGCAGCTTAAAAGGGGGGGCTAGCGGTACTAGCACAGATACGCAGTATTTT. Full variable domain (missing parts from reference TRBV7-3 and TRBJ2-3): GAGVSQTPSNKVTEKGKYVELRCDPISGHTALYWYRQSLGQGPEFLIYFQGTGAADDSGLPNDRFFAVRPEGSVSTLKIQRTERGDSAVYLCASSLKGGASGTSTDTQYFGPGTRLTVL.

This clone is medium-sized (0.01 to 0.1%). In the same sample, other DNA sequences code for this CDR3. The rearrangement uses TRBV7-2 and TRBJ1-2; D is unclear. Germline CDR1 is SGHTA and CDR2 is FQGNSA. V lost 0 bases and J 6 bases, leaving 8 bases between the germline ends. This CDR3 contains 13 residues. This chain's CDR3 is CASSLALRDGYTF. The CDR3 region has the DNA TGTGCCAGCAGCTTAGCGCTAAGGGATGGCTACACCTTC.

This clone has a handful of counts. This chain joins TRBV30 and TRBJ1-2, with TRBD1 identical over 7 bases. From germline, CDR1 is GTSNPN and CDR2 SVGIG (reference sequence). Unmatched junction bases numbered 7, after V lost 1 base and J lost 11 bases. The CDR3 totals 12 residues. This chain's CDR3 is CAWSGQGSSYTF. CDR3 nucleotide sequence: TGTGCCTGGAGTGGACAGGGATCATCGTACACCTTC.

The V call is TRBV4-1, the J call TRBJ2-7; the D gene is possibly TRBD2 (5 bases). The CDR3 has 15 residues. In germline, CDR1 is MGHRA, CDR2 YSYEKL. V shed 0 bases and J shed 1 base, with 10 bases lying between them. CDR3 in amino acids: CASSQEPWRSYEQYF. CDR3 bases: TGCGCCAGCAGCCAAGAGCCCTGGAGGTCCTACGAGCAGTACTTC.

This chain connects TRBV5-4 to TRBJ1-2, with D maybe TRBD1 (6 bases). The V and J ends lost 4 bases and 8 bases respectively, with 15 bases between them. This CDR3 contains 13 residues. CDR1 and CDR2 from the germline V gene are SGHNT and YYREEE (reference sequence). CDR3 loop: CASSPTGIRGYTF. Here the CDR3 DNA reads TGTGCCAGCAGCCCCACAGGGATAAGAGGCTACACCTTC.

This chain connects TRBV28 to TRBJ2-7; D is perhaps TRBD2 (5 bases). The CDR3 runs to 15 residues. Germline lookup yields CDR1 MDHEN and CDR2 SYDVKM. Trimming shortened V by 5 bases and J by 2 bases, and 16 bases separated the two germline ends. CDR3 in DNA: TGTGCCAGCAGTACAGCTCGGGGTAGTGCCTACGAGCAGTACTTC. It encodes CASSTARGSAYEQYF. The complete variable domain, with remaining parts taken from reference TRBV28 and TRBJ2-7, reads DVKVTQSSRYLVKRTGEKVFLECVQDMDHENMFWYRQDPGLGLRLIYFSYDVKMKEKGDIPEGYSVSREKKERFSLILESASTNQTSMYLCASSTARGSAYEQYFGPGTRLTVT.

This clone was counted a few times. This CDR3 is CASSFEHKGLAGLYEQYF. The CDR3 DNA reads as TGTGCCAGCAGCTTTGAACACAAGGGACTAGCGGGACTCTACGAGCAGTACTTC. The V call is TRBV5-6, the J call TRBJ2-7; 13 nucleotides line up with TRBD2. The J segment lost 3 bases and the V segment lost 2 bases, leaving 11 bases of the junction unmatched. The V gene's germline CDR1 is SGHDT and CDR2 YYEEEE. This CDR3 contains 18 residues.